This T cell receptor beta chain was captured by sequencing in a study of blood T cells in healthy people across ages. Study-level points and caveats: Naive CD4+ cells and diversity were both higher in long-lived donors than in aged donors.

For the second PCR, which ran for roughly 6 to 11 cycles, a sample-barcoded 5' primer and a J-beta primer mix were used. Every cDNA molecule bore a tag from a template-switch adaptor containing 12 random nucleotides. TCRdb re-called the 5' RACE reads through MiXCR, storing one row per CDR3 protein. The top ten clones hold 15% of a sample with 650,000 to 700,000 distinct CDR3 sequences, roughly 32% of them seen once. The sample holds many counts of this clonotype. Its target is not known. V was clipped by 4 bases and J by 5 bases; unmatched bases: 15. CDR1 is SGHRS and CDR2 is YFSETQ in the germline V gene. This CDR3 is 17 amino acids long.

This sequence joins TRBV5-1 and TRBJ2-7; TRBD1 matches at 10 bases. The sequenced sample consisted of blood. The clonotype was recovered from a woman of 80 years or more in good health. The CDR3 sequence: CASSRGFRDRGSNEQYF. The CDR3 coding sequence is TGCGCCAGCAGCCGAGGGTTCCGGGACAGGGGTAGCAACGAGCAGTACTTC. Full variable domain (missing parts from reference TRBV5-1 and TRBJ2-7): KAGVTQTPRYLIKTRGQQVTLSCSPISGHRSVSWYQQTPGQGLQFLFEYFSETQRNKGNFPGRFSGRQFSNSRSEMNVSTLELGDSALYLCASSRGFRDRGSNEQYFGPGTRLTVT.